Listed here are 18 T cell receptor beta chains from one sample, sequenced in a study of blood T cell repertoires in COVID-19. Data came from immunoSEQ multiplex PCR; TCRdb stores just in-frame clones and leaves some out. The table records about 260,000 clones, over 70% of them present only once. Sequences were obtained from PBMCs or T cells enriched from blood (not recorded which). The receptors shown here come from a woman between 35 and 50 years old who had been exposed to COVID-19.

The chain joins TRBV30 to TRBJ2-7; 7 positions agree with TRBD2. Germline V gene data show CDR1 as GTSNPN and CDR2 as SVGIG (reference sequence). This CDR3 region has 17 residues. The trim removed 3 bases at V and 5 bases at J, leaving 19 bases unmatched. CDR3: CAWREPRGGGLPHEQYF. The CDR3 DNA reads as TGTGCCTGGAGAGAGCCTCGGGGCGGGGGTCTCCCCCACGAGCAGTACTTC. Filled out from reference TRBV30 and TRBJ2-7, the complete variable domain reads SQTIHQWPATLVQPVGSPLSLECTVEGTSNPNLYWYRQAAGRGLQLLFYSVGIGQISSEVPQNLSASRPQDRQFILSSKKLLLSDSGFYLCAWREPRGGGLPHEQYFGPGTRLTVT.

Here the CDR3 DNA reads TGTGCCAGCTCACCGGGACTAGCGGACGAGCAGTACTTC. Amino acids: CASSPGLADEQYF. The rearrangement joins TRBV18 to TRBJ2-7; 11 bases match TRBD2. CDR1 KGHSH and CDR2 LQKENI come from the germline V gene. The CDR3 consists of 13 residues. V dropped 3 bases and J dropped 5; count of bases not matched to a gene: 0.

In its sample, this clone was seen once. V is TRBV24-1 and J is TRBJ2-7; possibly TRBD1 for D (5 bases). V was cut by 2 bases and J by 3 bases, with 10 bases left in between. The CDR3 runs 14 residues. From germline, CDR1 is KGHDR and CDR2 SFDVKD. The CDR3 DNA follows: TGTGCCACCAGTGATTCAGGGTGGCTCTACGAGCAGTACTTC. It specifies CATSDSGWLYEQYF.

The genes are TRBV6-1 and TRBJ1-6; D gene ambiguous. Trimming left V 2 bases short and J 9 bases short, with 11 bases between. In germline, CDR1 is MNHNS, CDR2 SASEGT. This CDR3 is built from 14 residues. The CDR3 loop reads CASSESGFGSPLHF. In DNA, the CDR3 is TGTGCCAGCAGTGAATCGGGATTTGGTTCACCCCTCCACTTT.

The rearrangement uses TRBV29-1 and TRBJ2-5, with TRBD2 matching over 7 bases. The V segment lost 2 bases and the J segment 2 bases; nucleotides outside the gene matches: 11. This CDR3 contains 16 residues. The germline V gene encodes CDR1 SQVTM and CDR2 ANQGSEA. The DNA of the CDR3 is TGCAGCGTTGAACAGCGGGACTCGGGATCTCAAGAGACCCAGTACTTC. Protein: CSVEQRDSGSQETQYF.

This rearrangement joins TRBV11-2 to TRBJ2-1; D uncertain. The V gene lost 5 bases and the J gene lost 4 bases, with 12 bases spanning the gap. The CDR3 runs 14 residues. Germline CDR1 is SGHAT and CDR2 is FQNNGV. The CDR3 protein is CASSTQAGYNEQFF. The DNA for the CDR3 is TGTGCCAGCAGCACACAAGCCGGGTACAATGAGCAGTTCTTC. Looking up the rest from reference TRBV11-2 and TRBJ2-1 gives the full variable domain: EAGVAQSPRYKIIEKRQSVAFWCNPISGHATLYWYQQILGQGPKLLIQFQNNGVVDDSQLPKDRFSAERLKGVDSTLKIQPAKLEDSAVYLCASSTQAGYNEQFFGPGTRLTVL.

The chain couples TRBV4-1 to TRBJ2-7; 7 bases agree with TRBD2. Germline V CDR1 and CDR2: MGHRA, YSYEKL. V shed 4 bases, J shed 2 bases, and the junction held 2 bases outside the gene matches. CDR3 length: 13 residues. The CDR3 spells CASSLGTTYEQYV. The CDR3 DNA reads TGCGCCAGCAGCCTAGGGACTACCTACGAGCAGTACGTC.

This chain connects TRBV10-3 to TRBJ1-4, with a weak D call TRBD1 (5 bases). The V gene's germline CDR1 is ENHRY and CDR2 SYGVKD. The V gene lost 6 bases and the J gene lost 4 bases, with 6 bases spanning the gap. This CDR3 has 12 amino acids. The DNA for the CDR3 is TGTGCCATCAGCGACAGTAATGAAAAACTGTTTTTT. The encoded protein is CAISDSNEKLFF.

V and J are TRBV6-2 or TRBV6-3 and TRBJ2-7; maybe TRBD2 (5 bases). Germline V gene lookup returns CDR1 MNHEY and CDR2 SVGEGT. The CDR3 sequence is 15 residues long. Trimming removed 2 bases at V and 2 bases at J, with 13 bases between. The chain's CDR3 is CASSYNSMEAYEQYV. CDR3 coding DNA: TGTGCCAGCAGTTACAACTCGATGGAGGCCTACGAGCAGTACGTC.

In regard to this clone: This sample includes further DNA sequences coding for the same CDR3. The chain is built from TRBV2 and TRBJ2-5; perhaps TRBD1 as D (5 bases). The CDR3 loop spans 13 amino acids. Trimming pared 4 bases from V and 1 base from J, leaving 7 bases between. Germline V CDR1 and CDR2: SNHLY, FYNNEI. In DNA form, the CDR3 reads TGTGCCAGCAGTGGGGGCCGCCAAGAGACCCAGTACTTC. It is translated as CASSGGRQETQYF. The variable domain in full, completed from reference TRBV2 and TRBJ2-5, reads EPEVTQTPSHQVTQMGQEVILRCVPISNHLYFYWYRQILGQKVEFLVSFYNNEISEKSEIFDDQFSVERPDGSNFTLKIRSTKLEDSAMYFCASSGGRQETQYFGPGTRLLVL.

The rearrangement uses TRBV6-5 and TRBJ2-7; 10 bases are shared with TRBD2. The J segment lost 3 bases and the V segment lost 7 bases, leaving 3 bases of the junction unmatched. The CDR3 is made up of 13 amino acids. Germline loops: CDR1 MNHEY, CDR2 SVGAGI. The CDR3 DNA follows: TGTGCCAGCATGGGGACTAGCGACTACGAGCAGTACGTC. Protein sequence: CASMGTSDYEQYV.

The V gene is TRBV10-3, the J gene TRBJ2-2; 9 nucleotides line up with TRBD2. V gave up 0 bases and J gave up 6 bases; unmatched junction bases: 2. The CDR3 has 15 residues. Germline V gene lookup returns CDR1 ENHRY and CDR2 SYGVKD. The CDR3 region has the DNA TGTGCCATCAGTGAGTCGAGACTAGCGGCCGGGGAGCTGTTTTTT. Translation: CAISESRLAAGELFF.

CDR3: CASSLIFTRTGRVLEYF. Written as DNA, the CDR3 is TGTGCCAGCAGCTTAATCTTTACTCGGACTGGACGCGTACTGGAGTACTTC. This sequence joins TRBV7-3 and TRBJ2-7; TRBD2 is a possible D gene (5 bases). Germline V gene sequence: CDR1 SGHTA, CDR2 FQGTGA. CDR3 length equals 17 residues. Deletions cut 1 base from V and 11 bases from J, with 27 bases between.

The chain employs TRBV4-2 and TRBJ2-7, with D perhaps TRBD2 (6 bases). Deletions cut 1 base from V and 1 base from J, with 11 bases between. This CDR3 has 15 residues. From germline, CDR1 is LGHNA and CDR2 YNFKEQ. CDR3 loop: CASSQGVGGSYEQYF. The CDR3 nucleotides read TGTGCCAGCAGCCAAGGAGTCGGGGGTTCCTACGAGCAGTACTTC.

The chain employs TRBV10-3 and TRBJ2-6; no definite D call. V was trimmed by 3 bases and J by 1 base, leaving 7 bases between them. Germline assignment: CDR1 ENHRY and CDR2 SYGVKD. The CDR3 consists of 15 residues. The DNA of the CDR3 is TGTGCCATCAGTGACGCCCAGTCTGGGGCCAACGTCCTGACTTTC. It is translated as CAISDAQSGANVLTF.

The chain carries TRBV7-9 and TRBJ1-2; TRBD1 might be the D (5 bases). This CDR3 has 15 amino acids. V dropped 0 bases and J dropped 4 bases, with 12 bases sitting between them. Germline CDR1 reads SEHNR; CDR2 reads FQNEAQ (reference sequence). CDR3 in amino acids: CASSLARQGGYGYTF. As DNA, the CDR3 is TGTGCCAGCAGCTTAGCTCGGCAGGGAGGCTATGGCTACACCTTC.

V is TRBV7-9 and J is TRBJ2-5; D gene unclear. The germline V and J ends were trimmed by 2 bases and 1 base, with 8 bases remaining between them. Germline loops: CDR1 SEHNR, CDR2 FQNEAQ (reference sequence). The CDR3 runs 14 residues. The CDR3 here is CASSLWAGQETQYF. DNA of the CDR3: TGTGCCAGCAGCTTATGGGCAGGCCAAGAGACCCAGTACTTC.

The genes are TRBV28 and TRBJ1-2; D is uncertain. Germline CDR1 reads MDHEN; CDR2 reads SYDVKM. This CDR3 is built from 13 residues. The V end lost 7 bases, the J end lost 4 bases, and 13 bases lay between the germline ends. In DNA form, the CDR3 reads TGTGCCAGCACTCTACAGACCACCTATGGCTACACCTTC. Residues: CASTLQTTYGYTF.